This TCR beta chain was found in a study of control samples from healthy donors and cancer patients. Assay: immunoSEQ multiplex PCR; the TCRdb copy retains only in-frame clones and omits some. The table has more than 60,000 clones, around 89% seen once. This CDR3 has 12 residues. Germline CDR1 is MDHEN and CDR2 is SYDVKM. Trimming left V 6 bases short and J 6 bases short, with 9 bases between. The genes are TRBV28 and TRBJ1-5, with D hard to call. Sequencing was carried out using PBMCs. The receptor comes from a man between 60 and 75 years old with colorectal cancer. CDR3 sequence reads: CASSPRAQPQHF. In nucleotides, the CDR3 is TGTGCCAGCAGCCCGCGAGCTCAGCCCCAGCATTTT.